This entry concerns a single T cell receptor (beta chain). Its antigen is unknown. The data are from a study of cytomegalovirus exposure and HLA in healthy donors. As for the study in general: About four fifths of several hundred genotyped donors fell in the Caucasian-associated ancestry cluster.

Findings and limits, study-wide: According to a later analysis, most TCR beta chains associated with CMV appeared HLA-restricted. TCR beta V segments were, for the most part, productive about 87% or about 30% of the time in an earlier analysis. With later analysis, a missense DCLRE1C variant became linked to TCR beta V- and J-gene trimming.

The V gene's germline CDR1 is MGHRA and CDR2 YSYEKL. The CDR3 covers 15 residues. V shed 2 bases and J 4 bases; nucleotides not matched to a gene: 5. The PCR was carried out with 60 Vbeta primers and 13 Jbeta primers. Sequencing was performed with immunoSEQ multiplex PCR; in TCRdb, only in-frame clones are kept and a portion is missing. The table records some 65,000 clones, around 73% of them present only once. This TCR was sampled from a girl aged 5-17 years in good health and CMV-seropositive. The source material was PBMCs. The V and J genes are TRBV4-1 and TRBJ1-5, with TRBD1 matching over 7 bases. CDR3 residues: CASSQTDRANQPQHF. The CDR3, as DNA: TGCGCCAGCAGCCAAACAGACAGGGCAAATCAGCCCCAGCATTTT.